These 24 T cell receptor beta chains share one sample of origin, sequenced in a study of T cell responses to AZD1222 COVID-19 vaccine. Sequencing used immunoSEQ multiplex PCR; TCRdb keeps in-frame clones, though not all of them. The sample has about 140,000 clones; approximately 90% are singletons. The sample here was peripheral blood, taken 28 days after the second AZD1222 dose. All receptors come from an adult who received the AZD1222 COVID-19 vaccine.

The CDR3 reads CAWSVMPGWNEQFF. The CDR3, as DNA: TGTGCCTGGAGTGTTATGCCAGGGTGGAATGAGCAGTTCTTC. J is TRBJ2-1 and V is TRBV30, with a tentative D call TRBD1 (5 bases). This CDR3 is built from 14 residues. The V gene lost 0 bases and the J gene lost 7 bases, with 13 bases spanning the gap. Per the germline V gene, CDR1 is GTSNPN and CDR2 is SVGIG (reference sequence).

V usage is TRBV6-5 and J usage is TRBJ2-5, with D perhaps matching TRBD2 (5 bases). Germline assignment: CDR1 MNHEY and CDR2 SVGAGI. The ends were cut back, 0 bases at V and 5 bases at J, with 13 bases in the middle. The CDR3 runs to 15 residues. CDR3 residues: CASSYSSGSRETQYF. The CDR3 DNA reads TGTGCCAGCAGTTACTCGTCGGGGTCTAGGGAGACCCAGTACTTC.

J is TRBJ1-6 and V is TRBV18, with 8 positions matching TRBD1. CDR1 is KGHSH and CDR2 is LQKENI in the germline V gene. Unmatched junction bases numbered 4, after V lost 4 bases and J lost 5 bases. CDR3 length: 15 residues. The CDR3 is CASSQGTGDNSPLHF. CDR3 in DNA: TGTGCCAGCTCACAGGGGACAGGAGATAATTCACCCCTCCACTTT.

Of note for this clone: The sample contains more than one DNA sequence encoding this CDR3. The chain links TRBV3-1 (or the pseudogene TRBV3-2) to TRBJ2-5; the D gene is possibly TRBD1 (6 bases). The germline V gene has CDR1 LGHDT and CDR2 YNNKEL (reference sequence). The CDR3 loop spans 15 amino acids. V was pared by 3 bases and J by 2 bases, with 13 bases between. For the CDR3, the DNA is TGTGCCAGCAGCCAGGAGGACAGCTTTCAAGAGACCCAGTACTTC. Its translation is CASSQEDSFQETQYF.

J is TRBJ1-2 and V is TRBV28; TRBD1 agrees at 8 bases. The V segment lost 3 bases and the J segment 6 bases; nucleotides outside the gene matches: 12. CDR3 length: 16 amino acids. Germline CDR1 is MDHEN and CDR2 is SYDVKM. The CDR3 nucleotides are TGTGCCAGCAGTTTGGTGGCAGGGGGCGCGTTGCATGGCTACACCTTC. Amino acids: CASSLVAGGALHGYTF.

V is TRBV30 and J is TRBJ2-1; 9 bases agree with TRBD2. CDR1 and CDR2 (germline): GTSNPN, SVGIG (reference sequence). The ends lost 3 bases at V and 4 bases at J; junction bases unmatched: 10. The CDR3 runs 16 residues. The CDR3: CAWSEHSGSWYNEQFF. CDR3 nucleotides: TGTGCCTGGAGCGAACATAGCGGGAGTTGGTACAATGAGCAGTTCTTC. Filled out from reference TRBV30 and TRBJ2-1, the complete variable domain reads SQTIHQWPATLVQPVGSPLSLECTVEGTSNPNLYWYRQAAGRGLQLLFYSVGIGQISSEVPQNLSASRPQDRQFILSSKKLLLSDSGFYLCAWSEHSGSWYNEQFFGPGTRLTVL.

In DNA form, the CDR3 reads TGTGCCGGCCTCTCTGAATTGAACACTGAAGCTTTCTTT. Translating gives CAGLSELNTEAFF. This chain links TRBV7-9 with TRBJ1-1; D not certain. From germline, CDR1 is SEHNR and CDR2 FQNEAQ (reference sequence). This CDR3 has 13 amino acids. V was pared by 11 bases and J by 0 bases, with 13 bases between.

The rearrangement joins TRBV7-2 to TRBJ2-7; D perhaps matches TRBD2 (5 bases). CDR1 is SGHTA and CDR2 is FQGNSA in the germline V gene. The length of the CDR3 is 13 residues. Deletions cut 6 bases from V and 5 bases from J, with 14 bases between. This chain's CDR3 is CASRVRGQDEQYF. CDR3 sequence (DNA): TGTGCCAGCAGGGTACGAGGGCAGGACGAGCAGTACTTC.

This CDR3 is CASSRTEGNTIYF. The CDR3 DNA is TGTGCCAGCTCACGTACAGAGGGAAACACCATATATTTT. The chain carries TRBV18 and TRBJ1-3; D gene unclear. Trimming left V 4 bases short and J 4 bases short, with 8 bases between. CDR1 KGHSH and CDR2 LQKENI come from the germline V gene. This CDR3 is built from 13 residues.

V is TRBV28 and J is TRBJ2-3, with 8 positions matching TRBD2. Germline CDR1 MDHEN, CDR2 SYDVKM. The junction had 13 bases not matched to a gene; V was cut back by 2 bases and J by 6 bases. The CDR3 runs to 17 residues. The CDR3 is CASSLNGGRRLTDTQYF. CDR3 sequence (DNA): TGTGCCAGCAGTTTAAATGGCGGGAGGAGGTTGACGGATACGCAGTATTTT.

The genes are TRBV19 and TRBJ2-3; the match to TRBD1 covers 8 bases. J was trimmed by 5 bases and V by 3 bases; bases with no gene match: 10. Germline V gives CDR1 LNHDA, CDR2 SQIVND (reference sequence). This CDR3 contains 16 residues. The chain's CDR3 is CASSIMGRGLGDTQYF. The CDR3 DNA follows: TGTGCCAGTAGTATCATGGGCAGGGGGCTAGGAGATACGCAGTATTTT.

In this sample, this clone turned up once. The genes are TRBV7-3 and TRBJ1-1; TRBD1 agrees at 7 bases. Germline CDR1 and CDR2: SGHTA and FQGTGA. CDR3 length: 16 amino acids. V gave up 5 bases and J gave up 1 base; unmatched junction bases: 10. DNA of the CDR3: TGTGCCAGCAGCACGCGCCCACAGGGGACGAACACTGAAGCTTTCTTT. It encodes CASSTRPQGTNTEAFF.

V is TRBV28 and J is TRBJ1-2; no reliable D call. This CDR3 contains 13 residues. Germline loops: CDR1 MDHEN, CDR2 SYDVKM. With 5 bases removed from V and 8 bases from J, the gap between germline ends came to 15 bases. CDR3 residues: CASSPATLGGYTF. DNA for the CDR3: TGTGCCAGCAGTCCAGCTACCCTAGGGGGCTACACCTTC.

V is TRBV4-3 and J is TRBJ2-7; no clear D gene. Trimming took 0 bases from V and 1 from J, leaving 7 bases between them. CDR3 length: 14 residues. Germline V CDR1 and CDR2: LGHNA, YSLEER. DNA of the CDR3: TGCGCCAGCAGCCAAGATATAGGGTCCTACGAGCAGTACTTC. Its protein is CASSQDIGSYEQYF.

The rearrangement joins TRBV2 to TRBJ1-1; TRBD1 is a possible D gene (5 bases). The CDR3 runs 14 residues. V was cut by 8 bases and J by 0 bases, with 13 bases left in between. Germline loops: CDR1 SNHLY, CDR2 FYNNEI. Here the CDR3 reads CASQGWGLNTEAFF. CDR3 nucleotides: TGTGCCAGCCAAGGGTGGGGCCTGAACACTGAAGCTTTCTTT.

The V call is TRBV9, the J call TRBJ2-3, with 7 bases identical to TRBD2. Germline V gene sequence: CDR1 SGDLS, CDR2 YYNGEE. The junction had 7 bases not matched to a gene; V was cut back by 0 bases and J by 3 bases. This CDR3 has 16 amino acids. In DNA form, the CDR3 reads TGTGCCAGCAGCGTAGCCGAGGGGAGGGCGACAGATACGCAGTATTTT. Residues: CASSVAEGRATDTQYF.

This chain connects TRBV19 to TRBJ1-5, with D hard to call. This CDR3 comprises 14 residues. Trimming pared 5 bases from V and 0 bases from J, leaving 8 bases between. In germline, CDR1 is LNHDA, CDR2 SQIVND (reference sequence). The CDR3 sequence is CASSSKNSNQPQHF. The CDR3 DNA sequence: TGTGCCAGTAGTTCGAAAAATAGCAATCAGCCCCAGCATTTT.

This sequence joins TRBV6-2 or TRBV6-3 and TRBJ2-1; 7 bases match TRBD2. The CDR3 totals 15 residues. V shed 4 bases, J shed 10 bases, and the junction held 13 bases outside the gene matches. Germline CDR1 reads MNHEY; CDR2 reads SVGEGT. This CDR3 reads CASSSGASGSWEQFF. The CDR3 region has the DNA TGTGCCAGCAGTTCCGGGGCTAGCGGTTCATGGGAGCAGTTCTTC.

V is TRBV4-1 and J is TRBJ2-5; D unclear. Between the trimmed V and J ends, which lost 1 base and 9 bases, there was a span of 12 bases. The CDR3 is made up of 13 amino acids. The germline V gene has CDR1 MGHRA and CDR2 YSYEKL. CDR3 nucleotides: TGCGCCAGCAGCCAAGGGGGTCTTCATCCCCAGTACTTC. Its translation: CASSQGGLHPQYF.

The chain couples TRBV7-6 to TRBJ1-5, with unresolved D. V was cut by 5 bases and J by 5 bases, with 10 bases left in between. The CDR3 is 13 amino acids. Per the germline V gene, CDR1 is SGHVS and CDR2 is FNYEAQ. The CDR3, as DNA: TGTGCCAGCAGCGAAACTAGGGATCAGCCCCAGCATTTT. It translates to CASSETRDQPQHF.

The V gene is TRBV30, the J gene TRBJ2-2; D not resolved. Trimming shortened V by 3 bases and J by 8 bases, and 13 bases separated the two germline ends. The CDR3 is 13 residues long. Germline V gives CDR1 GTSNPN, CDR2 SVGIG (reference sequence). CDR3 in DNA: TGTGCCTGGAGGCTTTTGACTTGGGGGGAGCTGTTTTTT. It translates to CAWRLLTWGELFF.

The CDR3 protein is CASSYSYGQGEQYF. CDR3 DNA: TGTGCCAGCAGTTACTCATACGGGCAGGGGGAGCAGTACTTC. The V gene is TRBV6-5, the J gene TRBJ2-7; possible D gene TRBD1, 6 bases. CDR3 length equals 14 residues. Trimming cost V 0 bases and J 7 bases, with 13 bases left between them. Germline V lookup: CDR1 MNHEY, CDR2 SVGAGI.

The chain recombines TRBV19 with TRBJ1-1; 8 nucleotides align to TRBD1. The CDR3 runs 14 residues. Germline V gene data show CDR1 as LNHDA and CDR2 as SQIVND (reference sequence). The trim removed 0 bases at V and 12 bases at J, leaving 9 bases unmatched. This chain's CDR3 is CASSIESGQAETFF. CDR3 sequence (DNA): TGTGCCAGTAGTATAGAGTCGGGACAGGCTGAGACTTTCTTT.

CDR3 protein: CASSPSGFATNEKLFF. In nucleotides, the CDR3 is TGTGCCAGCAGCCCATCGGGGTTCGCAACTAATGAAAAACTGTTTTTT. The gene calls are TRBV9 and TRBJ1-4; no clear D. Germline CDR1 and CDR2: SGDLS and YYNGEE. CDR3 length: 16 amino acids. Trimming shortened V by 4 bases and J by 0 bases, and 13 bases separated the two germline ends.